This T cell receptor (beta chain) was captured by sequencing in a study of blood T cell repertoires in COVID-19. Study summary: Acute and convalescent COVID-19 samples came from the United States, Italy and Spain. Nucleic acid was either cDNA or gDNA, and it came from T cells, B-cell-depleted T cells, or PBMCs.

The CDR3 has 16 amino acids. Trimming shortened V by 1 base and J by 3 bases, and 12 bases separated the two germline ends. Germline values: CDR1 SGHTA, CDR2 FQGTGA. Source study methods: Amplification of reference gene primers provided the estimated nucleated cell counts. The table came from immunoSEQ multiplex PCR; TCRdb's copy has only in-frame clones and leaves some out. V and J calls and clone size follow that table, whereas D and trimming were derived from the DNA. The sample has 200,000 to 300,000 clones, 83% seen once. This TCR was sampled from a human donor in a cohort sampled during active COVID-19. This chain joins TRBV7-3 and TRBJ2-2; TRBD1 might be the D (6 bases). The sequencing sample was made of peripheral blood. The CDR3 sequence: CASSLNAAGDTGELFF. CDR3 bases: TGTGCCAGCAGCTTAAACGCGGCAGGGGACACCGGGGAGCTGTTTTTT.